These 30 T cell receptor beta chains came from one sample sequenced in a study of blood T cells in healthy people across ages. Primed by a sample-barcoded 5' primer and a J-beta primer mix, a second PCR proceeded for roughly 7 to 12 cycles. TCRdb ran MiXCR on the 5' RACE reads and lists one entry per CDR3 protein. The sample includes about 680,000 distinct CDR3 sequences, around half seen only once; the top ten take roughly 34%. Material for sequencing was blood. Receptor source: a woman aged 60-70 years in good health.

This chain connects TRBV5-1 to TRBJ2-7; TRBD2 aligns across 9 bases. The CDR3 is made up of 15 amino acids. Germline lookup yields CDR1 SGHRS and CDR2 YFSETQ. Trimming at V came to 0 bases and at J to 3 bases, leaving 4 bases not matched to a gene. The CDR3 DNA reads TGCGCCAGCAGCTTGGTCCCTAGCGGGGTCTACGAGCAGTACTTC. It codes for CASSLVPSGVYEQYF.

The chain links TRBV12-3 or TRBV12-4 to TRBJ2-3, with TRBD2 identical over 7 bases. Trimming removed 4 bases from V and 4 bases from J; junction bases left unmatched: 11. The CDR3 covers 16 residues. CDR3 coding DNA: TGTGCCAGCAGTTCACTAGCGAGAGGCAGAGCAGATACGCAGTATTTT. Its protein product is CASSSLARGRADTQYF.

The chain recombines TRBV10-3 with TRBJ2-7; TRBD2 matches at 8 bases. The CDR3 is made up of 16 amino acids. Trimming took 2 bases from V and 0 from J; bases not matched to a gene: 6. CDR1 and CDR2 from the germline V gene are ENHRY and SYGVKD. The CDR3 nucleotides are TGTGCCATCAGTGAGCGGGGGGGACTCAGCTCCTACGAGCAGTACTTC. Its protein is CAISERGGLSSYEQYF.

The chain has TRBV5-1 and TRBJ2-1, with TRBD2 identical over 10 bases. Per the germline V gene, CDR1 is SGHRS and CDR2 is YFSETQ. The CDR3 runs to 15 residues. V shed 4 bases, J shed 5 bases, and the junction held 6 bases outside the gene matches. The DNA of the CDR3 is TGCGCCAGCAGCCTGCGGACTAGCGGAGACAATGAGCAGTTCTTC. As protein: CASSLRTSGDNEQFF. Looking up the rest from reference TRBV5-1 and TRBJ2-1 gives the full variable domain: KAGVTQTPRYLIKTRGQQVTLSCSPISGHRSVSWYQQTPGQGLQFLFEYFSETQRNKGNFPGRFSGRQFSNSRSEMNVSTLELGDSALYLCASSLRTSGDNEQFFGPGTRLTVL.

CDR3 residues: CSARGTSGRVHEQYF. DNA for the CDR3: TGCAGTGCTAGAGGGACTAGCGGGAGGGTGCATGAGCAGTACTTC. V is TRBV20-1 and J is TRBJ2-5; 15 bases agree with TRBD2. The J segment lost 11 bases and the V segment lost 1 base, leaving 8 bases of the junction unmatched. CDR1 DFQATT and CDR2 SNEGSKA come from the germline V gene (reference sequence). The CDR3 has 15 residues.

DNA for the CDR3: TGTGCCAGCAGCCCATGGACAGGGCTGGTAACTGAAGCTTTCTTT. It yields the protein CASSPWTGLVTEAFF. The genes are TRBV5-5 and TRBJ1-1; 8 nucleotides match TRBD1. CDR1 and CDR2 (germline): SGHKS, YYEKEE (reference sequence). V lost 4 bases to trimming and J lost 5 bases; unmatched junction nucleotides: 10. There are 15 residues in the CDR3.

DNA for the CDR3: TGTGCCAGCAGCCAAAAGGACAGGGATGGGCATCACGAGCAGTACTTC. Encoded protein: CASSQKDRDGHHEQYF. V gene TRBV3-1 combines with J gene TRBJ2-4, with TRBD1 identical over 8 bases. The J call may be in error: the DNA end matches TRBJ2-7 better. The CDR3 spans 16 residues. Germline-derived CDR1 and CDR2 are LGHDT and YNNKEL (reference sequence).

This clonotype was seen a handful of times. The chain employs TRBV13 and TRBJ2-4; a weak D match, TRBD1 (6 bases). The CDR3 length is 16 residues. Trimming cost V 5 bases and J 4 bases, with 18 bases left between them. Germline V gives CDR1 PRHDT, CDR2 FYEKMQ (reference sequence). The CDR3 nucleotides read TGTGCCAGCAGCCAGATAACCGGGACACCAAAAAACATTCAGTACTTC. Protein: CASSQITGTPKNIQYF.

CDR3 in DNA: TGTGCCAGCAGTCTCACAGGACGGGGGGATGAGACCCAGTACTTC. Residues: CASSLTGRGDETQYF. This rearrangement joins TRBV3-1 to TRBJ2-7; TRBD2 aligns across 7 bases. The DNA end lines up better with TRBJ2-5; the J call may be wrong. This CDR3 comprises 15 residues. Germline V lookup: CDR1 LGHDT, CDR2 YNNKEL (reference sequence).

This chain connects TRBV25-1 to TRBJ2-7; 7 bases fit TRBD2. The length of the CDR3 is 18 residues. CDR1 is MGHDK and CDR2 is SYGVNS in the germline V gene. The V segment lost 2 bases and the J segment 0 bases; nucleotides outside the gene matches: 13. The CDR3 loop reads CASSEKKASGLSSYEQYF. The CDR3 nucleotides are TGTGCCAGCAGTGAAAAAAAGGCTAGCGGCCTATCCTCCTACGAGCAGTACTTC.

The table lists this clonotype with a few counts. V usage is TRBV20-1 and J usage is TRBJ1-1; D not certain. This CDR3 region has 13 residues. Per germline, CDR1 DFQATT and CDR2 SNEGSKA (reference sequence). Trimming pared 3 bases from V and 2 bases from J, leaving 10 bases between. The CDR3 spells CSARTLGNTEAFF. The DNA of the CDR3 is TGCAGTGCTAGGACATTGGGAAACACTGAAGCTTTCTTT.

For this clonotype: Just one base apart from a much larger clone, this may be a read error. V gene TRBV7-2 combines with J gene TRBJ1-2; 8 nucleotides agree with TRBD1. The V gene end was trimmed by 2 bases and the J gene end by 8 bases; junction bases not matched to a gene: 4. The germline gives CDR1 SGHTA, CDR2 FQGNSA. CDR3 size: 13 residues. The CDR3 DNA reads TGTGCCAGCAGCTTACCACAGGGGGGCGGCTACACCTTC. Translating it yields CASSLPQGGGYTF.

CDR3 residues: CASSLVQRTTSYEQYF. The CDR3 bases are TGCGCCAGCAGCTTGGTCCAGCGGACAACCTCCTACGAGCAGTACTTC. The gene calls are TRBV5-1 and TRBJ2-7; D may match TRBD1 or TRBD2 (5 bases each). Germline V CDR1 and CDR2: SGHRS, YFSETQ. The CDR3 covers 16 residues. Trimming removed 0 bases at V and 0 bases at J, with 13 bases between.

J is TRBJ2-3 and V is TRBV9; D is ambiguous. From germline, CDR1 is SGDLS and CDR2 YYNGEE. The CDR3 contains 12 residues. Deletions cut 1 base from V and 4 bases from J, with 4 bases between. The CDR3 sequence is CASSVYADTQYF. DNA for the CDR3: TGTGCCAGCAGCGTATATGCAGATACGCAGTATTTT.

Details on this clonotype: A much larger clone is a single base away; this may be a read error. The CDR3 DNA is TGCGCCAGCAGCTTGGGAGCTAGCGGAGAACAAGAGACCCATTACTTC. Encoded protein: CASSLGASGEQETHYF. This chain joins TRBV5-1 and TRBJ2-5, with 7 bases identical to TRBD2. Germline V lookup: CDR1 SGHRS, CDR2 YFSETQ. The length of the CDR3 is 16 residues.

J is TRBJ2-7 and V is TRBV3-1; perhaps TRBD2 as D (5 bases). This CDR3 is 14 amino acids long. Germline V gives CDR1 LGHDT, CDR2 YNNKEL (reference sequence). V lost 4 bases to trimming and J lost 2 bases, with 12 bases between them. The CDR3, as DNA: TGTGCCAGCAGCCGATCAGGTAGCGCCTACGAGCAGTACTTC. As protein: CASSRSGSAYEQYF.

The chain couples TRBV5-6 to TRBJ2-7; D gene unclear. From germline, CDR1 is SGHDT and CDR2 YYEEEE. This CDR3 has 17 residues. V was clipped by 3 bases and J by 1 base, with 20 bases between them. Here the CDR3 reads CASSSNFATHLSYEQYF. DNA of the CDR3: TGTGCCAGCAGCTCTAATTTCGCTACCCACCTATCCTACGAGCAGTACTTC.

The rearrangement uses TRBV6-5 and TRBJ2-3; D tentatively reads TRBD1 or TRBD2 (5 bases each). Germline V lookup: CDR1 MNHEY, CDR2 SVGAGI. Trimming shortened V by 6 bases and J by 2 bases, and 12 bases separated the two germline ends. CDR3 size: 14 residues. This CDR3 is CASSRGAHTDTQYF. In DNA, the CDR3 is TGTGCCAGCAGCCGGGGCGCACACACAGATACGCAGTATTTT.

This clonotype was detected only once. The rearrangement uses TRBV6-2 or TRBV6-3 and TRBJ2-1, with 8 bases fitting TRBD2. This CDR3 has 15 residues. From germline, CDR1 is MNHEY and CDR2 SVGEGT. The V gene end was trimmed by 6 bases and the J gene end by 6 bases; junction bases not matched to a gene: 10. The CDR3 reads CASSRPGLGGNEQFF. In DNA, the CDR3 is TGTGCCAGCAGCCGCCCGGGACTAGGGGGCAATGAGCAGTTCTTC.

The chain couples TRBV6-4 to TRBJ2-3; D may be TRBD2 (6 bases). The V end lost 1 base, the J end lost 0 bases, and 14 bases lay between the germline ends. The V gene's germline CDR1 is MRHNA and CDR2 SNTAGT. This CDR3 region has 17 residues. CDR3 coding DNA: TGTGCCAGCAGTGACTTTCGACTAGAGTCTAGCACAGATACGCAGTATTTT. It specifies CASSDFRLESSTDTQYF.

CDR3 in amino acids: CATKGGGIAKNIQYF. As DNA, the CDR3 is TGTGCCACCAAAGGGGGGGGGATAGCCAAAAACATTCAGTACTTC. The chain uses TRBV15 and TRBJ2-4; possibly TRBD2 for D (7 bases). Per the germline V gene, CDR1 is LNHNV and CDR2 is YYDKDF (reference sequence). The CDR3 loop spans 15 amino acids. Trimming shortened V by 7 bases and J by 0 bases, and 13 bases separated the two germline ends.

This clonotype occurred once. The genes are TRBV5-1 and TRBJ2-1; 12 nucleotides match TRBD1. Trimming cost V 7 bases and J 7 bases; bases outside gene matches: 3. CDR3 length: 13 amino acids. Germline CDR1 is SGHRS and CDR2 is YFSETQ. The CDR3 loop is CASGTGGGNEQFF. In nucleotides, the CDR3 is TGCGCCAGCGGGACAGGGGGCGGGAATGAGCAGTTCTTC.

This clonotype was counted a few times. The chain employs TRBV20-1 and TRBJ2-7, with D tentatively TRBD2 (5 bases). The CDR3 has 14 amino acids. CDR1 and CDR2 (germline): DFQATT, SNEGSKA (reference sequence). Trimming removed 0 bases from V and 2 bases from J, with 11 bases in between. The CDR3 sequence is CSARDVRAAYEQYF. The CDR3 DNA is TGCAGTGCTAGAGATGTGCGGGCAGCCTACGAGCAGTACTTC.

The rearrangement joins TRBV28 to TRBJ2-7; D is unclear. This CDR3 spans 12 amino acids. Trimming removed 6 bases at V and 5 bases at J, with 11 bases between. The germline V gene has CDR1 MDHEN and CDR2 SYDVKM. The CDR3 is CASRFNAHEQYF. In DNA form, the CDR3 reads TGTGCCAGCAGGTTCAACGCTCACGAGCAGTACTTC.

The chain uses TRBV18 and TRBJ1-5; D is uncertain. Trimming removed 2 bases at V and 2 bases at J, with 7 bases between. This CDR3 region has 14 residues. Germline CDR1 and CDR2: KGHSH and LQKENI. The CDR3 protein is CASSPGWGNQPQHF. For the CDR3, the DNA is TGTGCCAGCTCACCAGGGTGGGGCAATCAGCCCCAGCATTTT.

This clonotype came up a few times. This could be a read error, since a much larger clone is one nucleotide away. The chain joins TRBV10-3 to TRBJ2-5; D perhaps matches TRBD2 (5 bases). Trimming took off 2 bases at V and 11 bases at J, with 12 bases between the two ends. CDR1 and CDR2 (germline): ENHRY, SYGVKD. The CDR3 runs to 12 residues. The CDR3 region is CAISERENEQYF. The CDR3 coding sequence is TGTGCCATCAGTGAGAGGGAGAATGAGCAGTACTTC.

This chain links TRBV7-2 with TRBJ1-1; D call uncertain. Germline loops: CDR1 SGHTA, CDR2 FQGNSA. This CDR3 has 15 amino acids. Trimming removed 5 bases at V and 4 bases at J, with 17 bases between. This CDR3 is CASSPFHTGGTEAFF. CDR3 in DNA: TGTGCCAGCAGCCCCTTCCACACGGGTGGCACTGAAGCTTTCTTT. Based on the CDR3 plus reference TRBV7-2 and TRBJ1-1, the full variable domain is GAGVSQSPSNKVTEKGKDVELRCDPISGHTALYWYRQSLGQGLEFLIYFQGNSAPDKSGLPSDRFSAERTGGSVSTLTIQRTQQEDSAVYLCASSPFHTGGTEAFFGQGTRLTVV.

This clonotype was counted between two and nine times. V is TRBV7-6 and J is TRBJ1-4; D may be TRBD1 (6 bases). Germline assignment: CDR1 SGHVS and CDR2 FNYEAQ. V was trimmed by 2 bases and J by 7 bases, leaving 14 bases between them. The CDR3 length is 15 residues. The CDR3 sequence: CASSLRGGLGEKLFF. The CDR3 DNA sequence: TGTGCCAGCAGCTTAAGAGGGGGACTGGGTGAAAAACTGTTTTTT.

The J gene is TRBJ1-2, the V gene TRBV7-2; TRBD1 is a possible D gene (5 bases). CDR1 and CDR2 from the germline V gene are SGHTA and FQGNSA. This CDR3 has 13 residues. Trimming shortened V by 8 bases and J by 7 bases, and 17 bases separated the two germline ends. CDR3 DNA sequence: TGTGCCAGCGGCCTGGGGGGATGGCGTGGCTACACCTTC. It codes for CASGLGGWRGYTF.

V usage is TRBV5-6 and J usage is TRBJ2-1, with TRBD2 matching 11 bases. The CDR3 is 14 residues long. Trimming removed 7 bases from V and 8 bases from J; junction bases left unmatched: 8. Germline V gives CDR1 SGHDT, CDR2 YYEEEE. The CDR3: CASVASGRWDEQFF. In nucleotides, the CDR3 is TGTGCCAGCGTGGCTAGCGGGAGGTGGGATGAGCAGTTCTTC. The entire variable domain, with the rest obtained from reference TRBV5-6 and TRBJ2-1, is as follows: DAGVTQSPTHLIKTRGQQVTLRCSPKSGHDTVSWYQQALGQGPQFIFQYYEEEERQRGNFPDRFSGHQFPNYSSELNVNALLLGDSALYLCASVASGRWDEQFFGPGTRLTVL.